Listed below are T cell receptor beta chains from one sample, sequenced in a study of T-cell reconstitution after alpha-beta-depleted transplantation in children. TCRdb re-analysed the PCR reads in MiXCR, keeping a single row per CDR3 protein. The data hold 600,000 or so distinct CDR3 sequences, with under 25% observed a single time. The sample in question was PBMCs, mostly from graft donor cells, obtained 360 days after TCRalphabeta/CD19-depleted stem cell transplant. These TCRs come from a boy younger than two who had a stem cell transplant for acute myeloid leukemia, so the T cells may come from the graft donor. CDR3s include the opening cysteine and the closing phenylalanine or tryptophan. Rows may omit the clone size; those that give it use once, few, many or a size class.

V gene	clone size	CDR3 protein
TRBV6-6	few	CATQPYEQYF
TRBV20-1	.	CSADPRGELQETQYF
TRBV29-1	.	CSSAERLGQSYGYTF
TRBV20-1	few	CSASPRGGPVTGELFF
TRBV30	.	CASGQGEPEKLFF
TRBV20-1	.	CSARDLDLAGGPDTQYF
TRBV20-1	many	CSATQGNGANVLTF
TRBV6-1	.	CASSEGGPQGWQPQHF
TRBV25-1	many	CASSDARTVNEKLFF
TRBV29-1	few	CSVGRGLNQPQHF
TRBV7-6	many	CASSPGRNEQFF
TRBV20-1	many	CSARPFFGGVGGYGYTF
TRBV24-1	few	CATRQGARTEAFF
TRBV9	few	CASSVDPSLGSPLHF
TRBV25-1	many	CASSVWEGANTGELFF
TRBV7-2	.	CASSLAHTAWNYGYTF
TRBV20-1	few	CSARAPRDRGDGYTF
TRBV20-1	.	CSASPTGTSGKNIQYF
TRBV20-1	.	CSASRQGKFF
TRBV29-1	many	CSVGASGEYQETQYF
TRBV27	many	CASSPGQSLYGYTF
TRBV7-9	many	CASSLAIEGHEQYF
TRBV20-1	.	CSARDKRGPPSTDTQYF
TRBV11-2	.	CASSNGGPQETQYF
TRBV20-1	.	CSARDVVGDGLSTGELFF
TRBV9	.	CASSALGAGGDNEQFF
TRBV20-1	.	CSANGQGVNYGYTF
TRBV28	.	CASSDPGGQPNEKLFF
TRBV6-2/TRBV6-3	.	CASSPEENIQYF
TRBV14	many	CASSHYLGEVSTDTQYF
TRBV4-3	.	CASSQDLDTDTGELFF
TRBV12-3/TRBV12-4	few	CASTLGEGGELFF
TRBV5-1	.	CASSLVAGNHNEQFF
TRBV28	few	CASSRTSNTGELFF
TRBV29-1	many	CSVDPGNNEKLFF
TRBV6-5	many	CASSYSLRLGESTDTQYF
TRBV12-3/TRBV12-4	many	CASSPQGDSYGYTF
TRBV20-1	few	CSASHVGIGTDTQYF
TRBV28	.	CASSSTGTGRQPQHF
TRBV29-1	many	CSVGTGRETQYF
TRBV2	few	CASQVFGGLFF
TRBV20-1	.	CSAGWPGRTGELFF
TRBV15	few	CATSRGGYEDTQYF
TRBV10-3	.	CAISEGTPLPNTGELFF
TRBV7-2	many	CASSFFGYNSPLHF
TRBV5-1	many	CASSTDSAVYTF
TRBV20-1	.	CSARATSTVNTEAFF
TRBV29-1	many	CSVEDDGTGHEKLFF
TRBV5-1	.	CATSPGTIYGYTF
TRBV29-1	.	CSVEDQGANESNEKLFF